The 25 T cell receptor beta chains given below trace back to one sample, sequenced in a study of blood T cell repertoires in COVID-19. Using immunoSEQ multiplex PCR, the repertoire was profiled, and TCRdb retains in-frame clones only, with some absent. In the table there are some 280,000 clones, roughly 90% of which are singletons. The sample consisted of peripheral blood. These receptors were taken from a woman in her 30s with active or convalescent COVID-19.

This clone was counted a single time. The chain links TRBV5-8 to TRBJ2-7; 8 nucleotides line up with TRBD1. The ends lost 0 bases at V and 4 bases at J; junction bases unmatched: 6. The germline gives CDR1 SGHTS, CDR2 YDEGEE. The CDR3 totals 15 residues. The DNA for the CDR3 is TGTGCCAGCAGCTTGGGGTCACAGGGGGAATACGAGCAGTACTTC. Protein product: CASSLGSQGEYEQYF.

This chain joins TRBV30 and TRBJ1-1, with D possibly TRBD1 on 6 matching bases. Germline CDR1 GTSNPN, CDR2 SVGIG (reference sequence). The CDR3 has 16 residues. Trimming took 0 bases from V and 4 from J, leaving 18 bases between them. The CDR3 DNA reads as TGTGCCTGGAGTGTAAGGGCGACAGGCCCTTTCACTGAAGCTTTCTTT. It yields the protein CAWSVRATGPFTEAFF.

The chain uses TRBV5-4 and TRBJ2-7, with 9 bases identical to TRBD1. Germline-derived CDR1 and CDR2 are SGHNT and YYREEE (reference sequence). The CDR3 sequence is 14 residues long. The junction had 4 bases not matched to a gene; V was cut back by 4 bases and J by 2 bases. Here the CDR3 reads CASSRDRATYEQYF. The CDR3 DNA reads as TGTGCCAGCAGCAGGGACAGGGCTACCTACGAGCAGTACTTC.

The chain joins TRBV19 to TRBJ2-2; 7 nucleotides align to TRBD1. In germline, CDR1 is LNHDA, CDR2 SQIVND (reference sequence). The CDR3 runs 17 residues. J gave up 5 bases and V 1 base, and 10 bases lay outside the gene matches. CDR3 sequence: CASSIVVGGERTGELFF. The DNA of the CDR3 is TGTGCCAGTAGTATAGTAGTAGGGGGCGAGCGGACCGGGGAGCTGTTTTTT.

The sample holds one count of this clone. The rearrangement uses TRBV7-2 and TRBJ2-2, with D perhaps TRBD2 (5 bases). This CDR3 is 15 amino acids long. V shed 1 base and J shed 3 bases, with 9 bases lying between them. Germline CDR1 is SGHTA and CDR2 is FQGNSA. This CDR3 reads CASSLGGGYTGELFF. CDR3 sequence (DNA): TGTGCCAGCAGCTTAGGCGGAGGCTACACCGGGGAGCTGTTTTTT.

The chain combines TRBV5-1 with TRBJ2-6; D may be TRBD1 (6 bases). The CDR3 is 15 residues long. V lost 6 bases to trimming and J lost 0 bases, with 10 bases between them. Germline CDR1 reads SGHRS; CDR2 reads YFSETQ. The CDR3 loop is CASTQGPSGANVLTF. The CDR3 nucleotides read TGCGCCAGCACCCAGGGGCCCTCTGGGGCCAACGTCCTGACTTTC.

CDR3 DNA sequence: TGCGCCAGCAGCTTTCCCGGGACAGGGGCCACTGAAGCTTTCTTT. Its protein product is CASSFPGTGATEAFF. The chain is built from TRBV5-1 and TRBJ1-1; 10 nucleotides match TRBD1. The V gene's germline CDR1 is SGHRS and CDR2 YFSETQ. V lost 2 bases to trimming and J lost 4 bases; unmatched junction nucleotides: 5. The CDR3 is 15 residues long.

The V and J genes are TRBV28 and TRBJ1-2; D is unresolved. The CDR3 length is 14 residues. CDR1 is MDHEN and CDR2 is SYDVKM in the germline V gene. Deletions cut 5 bases from V and 8 bases from J, with 18 bases between. This chain's CDR3 is CASSPRFLPPGYTF. The CDR3 nucleotides read TGTGCCAGCAGTCCCAGGTTCCTCCCGCCCGGCTACACCTTC.

The chain is built from TRBV29-1 and TRBJ1-2; 7 nucleotides align to TRBD1. CDR3 length: 12 residues. V gave up 6 bases and J gave up 3 bases; unmatched junction bases: 4. CDR1 is SQVTM and CDR2 is ANQGSEA in the germline V gene. The chain's CDR3 is CSVGTGDYGYTF. CDR3 in DNA: TGCAGCGTGGGAACAGGGGACTATGGCTACACCTTC.

The chain uses TRBV7-8 and TRBJ1-6; 9 bases align to TRBD1. V shed 1 base, J shed 8 bases, and the junction held 3 bases outside the gene matches. Germline V gene data show CDR1 as SGHVS and CDR2 as FQNEAQ. The CDR3 runs 15 residues. The CDR3 DNA follows: TGTGCCAGCAGCTTAGACGGACAGGGGTATTCACCCCTCCACTTT. It encodes CASSLDGQGYSPLHF.

J is TRBJ1-4 and V is TRBV7-2, with 8 nucleotides matching TRBD1. The ends lost 2 bases at V and 8 bases at J; junction bases unmatched: 10. The CDR3 totals 16 residues. The germline CDR1 and CDR2 sequences are SGHTA and FQGNSA. The CDR3 loop reads CASSLYGQGLGEKLFF. The CDR3 region has the DNA TGTGCCAGCAGCTTATATGGACAGGGCTTGGGCGAAAAACTGTTTTTT.

This clone appeared once. The CDR3: CASSLEGGSHQPQHF. The CDR3 nucleotides are TGCGCCAGCAGCTTGGAGGGAGGGAGCCATCAGCCCCAGCATTTT. The gene calls are TRBV5-1 and TRBJ1-5; D is unresolved. Per the germline V gene, CDR1 is SGHRS and CDR2 is YFSETQ. Trimming pared 0 bases from V and 5 bases from J, leaving 12 bases between. CDR3 length: 15 residues.

The rearrangement links TRBV7-8 to TRBJ2-7; 7 bases map to TRBD2. Germline-derived CDR1 and CDR2 are SGHVS and FQNEAQ. V was clipped by 2 bases and J by 7 bases; unmatched bases: 5. The CDR3 has 13 residues. The CDR3 sequence: CASSLRGVGEQYF. CDR3 DNA: TGTGCCAGCAGCTTACGGGGGGTAGGAGAGCAGTACTTC.

The CDR3 DNA sequence: TGTGCCAGCAGTGTGTACAGGGGGCGAGCTTTCTTT. Its translation: CASSVYRGRAFF. The chain recombines TRBV25-1 with TRBJ1-1; 9 bases fit TRBD1. Germline V gene lookup returns CDR1 MGHDK and CDR2 SYGVNS. Trimming removed 4 bases from V and 10 bases from J; junction bases left unmatched: 4. This CDR3 spans 12 amino acids. Using reference TRBV25-1 and TRBJ1-1 for the parts outside the CDR3, the full variable domain is EADIYQTPRYLVIGTGKKITLECSQTMGHDKMYWYQQDPGMELHLIHYSYGVNSTEKGDLSSESTVSRIRTEHFPLTLESARPSHTSQYLCASSVYRGRAFFGQGTRLTVV.

The CDR3 DNA sequence: TGTGCCAGCTCGCCGGGACAGATCGCGAACACCGGGGAGCTGTTTTTT. It codes for CASSPGQIANTGELFF. J is TRBJ2-2 and V is TRBV18, with 7 bases matching TRBD1. CDR3 size: 16 residues. With 6 bases clipped from V and 0 bases from J, the junction kept 7 bases outside the gene matches. In germline, CDR1 is KGHSH, CDR2 LQKENI.

The chain carries TRBV5-1 and TRBJ2-1; the match to TRBD2 covers 15 bases. The CDR3 is 19 amino acids. Trimming cost V 4 bases and J 2 bases; bases outside gene matches: 10. Germline CDR1 reads SGHRS; CDR2 reads YFSETQ. CDR3 nucleotides: TGCGCCAGCAGCCCACGTGGGACTAGCGGGGGGCCCACCTACAATGAGCAGTTCTTC. It yields the protein CASSPRGTSGGPTYNEQFF.

The rearrangement uses TRBV19 and TRBJ2-1, with 8 bases matching TRBD2. CDR1 is LNHDA, CDR2 SQIVND, per germline (reference sequence). This CDR3 comprises 15 residues. J lost 0 bases, V lost 3 bases, and 1 base had no gene match. The CDR3 DNA reads TGTGCCAGTAGTATCAGCGGGAGCTCCTACAATGAGCAGTTCTTC. Protein sequence: CASSISGSSYNEQFF.

V usage is TRBV6-1 and J usage is TRBJ2-3; D is ambiguous. The V gene's germline CDR1 is MNHNS and CDR2 SASEGT. The CDR3 is 22 residues long. Trimming removed 1 base at V and 2 bases at J, with 31 bases between. CDR3 DNA: TGTGCCAGCAGTGAAGAACCTGCGTGGTTCGGCCCCACACAGCTCCCCACAGATACGCAGTATTTT. It is translated as CASSEEPAWFGPTQLPTDTQYF.

V gene TRBV2 combines with J gene TRBJ2-5; 7 bases are shared with TRBD1. The V gene's germline CDR1 is SNHLY and CDR2 FYNNEI. After removal of 2 bases from V and 2 bases from J, the junction contained 8 bases not matched to a gene. The CDR3 covers 16 residues. The CDR3 loop is CASSEITGQKQETQYF. In DNA form, the CDR3 reads TGTGCCAGCAGTGAAATAACGGGACAGAAACAAGAGACCCAGTACTTC.

This chain uses TRBV19 with TRBJ1-4; the D gene is possibly TRBD1 (5 bases). The germline CDR1 and CDR2 sequences are LNHDA and SQIVND (reference sequence). The CDR3 consists of 15 residues. The V end lost 1 base, the J end lost 7 bases, and 13 bases lay between the germline ends. The CDR3 reads CASSIVARRGEKLFF. DNA of the CDR3: TGTGCCAGTAGTATAGTTGCTCGTAGGGGTGAAAAACTGTTTTTT.

The chain has TRBV29-1 and TRBJ2-1; D might be TRBD1 (5 bases). Between the trimmed V and J ends, which lost 3 bases and 8 bases, there was a span of 17 bases. The V gene's germline CDR1 is SQVTM and CDR2 ANQGSEA. The CDR3 sequence is 14 residues long. The CDR3 reads CSVDGSRGRDEQFF. The CDR3 bases are TGCAGCGTTGATGGGTCAAGGGGCAGGGATGAGCAGTTCTTC.

In this sample, this clone turned up once. The gene calls are TRBV6-2 or TRBV6-3 and TRBJ1-6, with 7 bases lining up with TRBD1. Losses at the gene ends were 8 bases for V and 7 bases for J; bases not matched to a gene: 17. The CDR3 runs 17 residues. Germline loops: CDR1 MNHEY, CDR2 SVGEGT. CDR3 sequence reads: CASGRGQTSIGNSPLHF. As DNA, the CDR3 is TGTGCCAGCGGCCGGGGACAGACCTCCATTGGGAATTCACCCCTCCACTTT.

The genes are TRBV19 and TRBJ1-6, with a weak D call TRBD1 (5 bases). The CDR3 covers 15 residues. The germline CDR1 and CDR2 sequences are LNHDA and SQIVND (reference sequence). Trimming left V 2 bases short and J 7 bases short, with 12 bases between. DNA of the CDR3: TGTGCCAGTAGTATAAGGGGCCATATAAATTCACCCCTCCACTTT. Its translation is CASSIRGHINSPLHF.

The rearrangement joins TRBV18 to TRBJ1-4; possibly TRBD1 for D (6 bases). Germline CDR1 is KGHSH and CDR2 is LQKENI. The CDR3 length is 16 residues. Between the trimmed V and J ends, which lost 3 bases and 7 bases, there was a span of 18 bases. The CDR3 reads CASSPRTPGAGEKLFF. CDR3 bases: TGTGCCAGCTCACCCAGAACCCCAGGGGCTGGTGAAAAACTGTTTTTT.

The V call is TRBV6-1, the J call TRBJ1-2; 11 bases are shared with TRBD1. Per the germline V gene, CDR1 is MNHNS and CDR2 is SASEGT. The CDR3 totals 16 residues. Losses at the gene ends were 0 bases for V and 3 bases for J; bases not matched to a gene: 3. CDR3 DNA: TGTGCCAGCAGTGAAGCGTGGACAGGGGGCTACTATGGCTACACCTTC. This gives the protein CASSEAWTGGYYGYTF.